This T cell receptor beta chain originates from a study of radiotherapy plus CTLA-4 blockade in lung cancer. Focal radiation was given together with CTLA-4 blockade (ipilimumab) to patients with chemo-refractory metastatic non-small-cell lung cancer. The CDR3 is 13 residues long. Trimming removed 4 bases from V and 14 bases from J; junction bases left unmatched: 9. The germline gives CDR1 SGHRS, CDR2 YFSETQ. Assay used: immunoSEQ multiplex PCR; TCRdb lists only in-frame clones, some missing. This repertoire shows roughly 90,000 clones, about two thirds found once; its top ten account for over 11%. This clone was seen only a few times.

This specimen consisted of peripheral blood, obtained from a patient treated with radiotherapy plus ipilimumab. The J gene is TRBJ1-4, the V gene TRBV5-1, with TRBD1 matching 9 bases. This clonotype was obtained from a human donor with non-small cell lung cancer that progressed on radiotherapy plus ipilimumab. CDR3: CASSPRGQGWLFF. CDR3 nucleotide sequence: TGCGCCAGCAGCCCGCGGGGACAGGGTTGGCTGTTTTTT.